A single sample is the source of the 13 T cell receptor beta chains below, sequenced in a study of blood T cell repertoires in COVID-19. Generated by immunoSEQ multiplex PCR, the TCRdb table keeps only in-frame clones and is missing some. The sample lists about 210,000 clones; approximately 78% were seen once. The sample taken for sequencing was peripheral blood. Source of these receptors: a woman in her thirties or forties with acute or convalescent COVID-19.

V gene TRBV7-9 combines with J gene TRBJ2-7; 10 bases line up with TRBD1. The ends lost 4 bases at V and 3 bases at J; junction bases unmatched: 3. There are 14 residues in the CDR3. Germline lookup yields CDR1 SEHNR and CDR2 FQNEAQ (reference sequence). CDR3 coding DNA: TGTGCCAGCAGCTCCCGGGACAGGGGCTACGAGCAGTACTTC. Residues: CASSSRDRGYEQYF.

This clone has only a few counts. This chain links TRBV5-1 with TRBJ1-2; unclear D gene. V lost 2 bases and J 0 bases, leaving 11 bases between the germline ends. CDR3 length: 15 residues. CDR1 and CDR2 from the germline V gene are SGHRS and YFSETQ. The CDR3 bases are TGCGCCAGCAGCTTTCAGATGAACGCTAACTATGGCTACACCTTC. Its translation is CASSFQMNANYGYTF.

This rearrangement joins TRBV4-1 to TRBJ1-5, with TRBD1 as a possible D gene (5 bases). Between the trimmed V and J ends, which lost 0 bases and 5 bases, there was a span of 11 bases. This CDR3 is 15 amino acids long. Germline V gene sequence: CDR1 MGHRA, CDR2 YSYEKL. The DNA of the CDR3 is TGCGCCAGCAGCCAAGATGGCGGGACTTATCAGCCCCAGCATTTT. Translation: CASSQDGGTYQPQHF.

Only one count was recorded for this clone. V usage is TRBV11-1 and J usage is TRBJ2-7, with D possibly TRBD1 on 6 matching bases. Germline V gene data show CDR1 as SGHAT and CDR2 as FQDESV (reference sequence). V dropped 2 bases and J dropped 2 bases, with 16 bases sitting between them. The CDR3 sequence is 16 residues long. CDR3 DNA: TGTGCCAGCAGCTTACCCGGGACACCGGGGCCCTACGAGCAGTACTTC. As protein: CASSLPGTPGPYEQYF.

The V gene is TRBV7-9, the J gene TRBJ2-4; 12 bases line up with TRBD2. The CDR3 runs 17 residues. The J segment lost 7 bases and the V segment lost 5 bases, leaving 12 bases of the junction unmatched. CDR1 SEHNR and CDR2 FQNEAQ come from the germline V gene (reference sequence). CDR3: CASSGNQASGRGNIQYF. CDR3 coding DNA: TGTGCCAGCAGCGGAAATCAGGCTAGCGGGAGGGGGAACATTCAGTACTTC.

The V call is TRBV2, the J call TRBJ1-1; 8 nucleotides line up with TRBD1. Per the germline V gene, CDR1 is SNHLY and CDR2 is FYNNEI. CDR3 length equals 14 residues. J gave up 4 bases and V 7 bases, and 8 bases lay outside the gene matches. In nucleotides, the CDR3 is TGTGCCAGCAAGGGAGAAACAGGGGGCACTGAAGCTTTCTTT. This gives the protein CASKGETGGTEAFF.

The V gene is TRBV19, the J gene TRBJ2-1; 9 bases line up with TRBD1. The CDR3 consists of 13 residues. Per the germline V gene, CDR1 is LNHDA and CDR2 is SQIVND (reference sequence). V lost 3 bases to trimming and J lost 9 bases; unmatched junction nucleotides: 3. The CDR3 reads CASSIVTGGEQFF. DNA for the CDR3: TGTGCCAGTAGTATTGTGACAGGGGGTGAGCAGTTCTTC. The full variable domain, in which reference TRBV19 and TRBJ2-1 provide the parts outside the CDR3, is DGGITQSPKYLFRKEGQNVTLSCEQNLNHDAMYWYRQDPGQGLRLIYYSQIVNDFQKGDIAEGYSVSREKKESFPLTVTSAQKNPTAFYLCASSIVTGGEQFFGPGTRLTVL.

The chain carries TRBV6-6 and TRBJ1-2, with 9 bases lining up with TRBD1. Trimming at V came to 2 bases and at J to 5 bases, leaving 6 bases not matched to a gene. Germline V CDR1 and CDR2: MNHNY, SVGAGI (reference sequence). The CDR3 length is 15 residues. The CDR3 DNA is TGTGCCAGCAGTTACGCTATGGGGACAGGGTATGGCTACACCTTC. Encoded protein: CASSYAMGTGYGYTF.

V and J are TRBV11-2 and TRBJ1-6; 7 positions agree with TRBD1. The CDR3 spans 16 residues. Germline V gene lookup returns CDR1 SGHAT and CDR2 FQNNGV. Trimming at V came to 5 bases and at J to 0 bases, leaving 4 bases not matched to a gene. Here the CDR3 DNA reads TGTGCCAGCAGCCGAAAGGGGGCCTCCTATAATTCACCCCTCCACTTT. Encoded protein: CASSRKGASYNSPLHF.

This clone was recorded a few times. The gene calls are TRBV3-1 (or the pseudogene TRBV3-2) and TRBJ1-1, with 7 bases aligning to TRBD1. V lost 0 bases to trimming and J lost 7 bases; unmatched junction nucleotides: 11. The CDR3 spans 16 residues. Germline lookup yields CDR1 LGHDT and CDR2 YNNKEL (reference sequence). The CDR3 DNA reads TGTGCCAGCAGCCAAGAGGGCCTGACAGGGCCAAATGAAGCTTTCTTT. Protein sequence: CASSQEGLTGPNEAFF.

This sequence joins TRBV3-1 (or the pseudogene TRBV3-2) and TRBJ2-6, with D perhaps TRBD2 (5 bases). Germline CDR1 LGHDT, CDR2 YNNKEL (reference sequence). This CDR3 comprises 16 residues. V gave up 4 bases and J gave up 1 base, with 11 bases separating them. Here the CDR3 reads CASSRRIASGANVLTF. Written as DNA, the CDR3 is TGTGCCAGCAGCCGGAGAATAGCGTCTGGGGCCAACGTCCTGACTTTC.

This clone was seen only a few times. The chain has TRBV4-2 and TRBJ2-7, with D possibly matching TRBD2 (5 bases). The germline V gene has CDR1 LGHNA and CDR2 YNFKEQ. The ends were cut back, 0 bases at V and 1 base at J, with 13 bases in the middle. The CDR3 is made up of 16 amino acids. The CDR3 DNA follows: TGTGCCAGCAGCCAAGAAGCTCGGCGGGTTTCCTACGAGCAGTACTTC. This translates into CASSQEARRVSYEQYF.

The chain links TRBV13 to TRBJ2-3, with 7 positions matching TRBD1. CDR3 size: 14 residues. Looked up from germline, CDR1 is PRHDT and CDR2 is FYEKMQ (reference sequence). V trimming: 5 bases; J trimming: 4 bases; junction bases outside the gene matches: 6. The CDR3 region has the DNA TGTGCCAGCAGCCACATTGACAGGGCAGATACGCAGTATTTT. Its translation: CASSHIDRADTQYF.